This T cell receptor beta chain appears in the sequencing data of a study of CXCR3-negative and CXCR3-positive naive CD8 T cells. All CD8+ T cell subsets were sorted in triplicate at 250,000 to 300,000 cells each. A CD45RO-CCR7+CD27+CD95- profile was what naive CD8+ T cells displayed. Concerning this clonotype: Its antigen is not known.

The study made its TRB cDNA libraries by 5' RACE, adding UMI labels. TCRdb reprocessed the 5' RACE reads and stores each CDR3 protein as one record, lacking DNA. The data include 100,000 to 150,000 distinct CDR3 sequences; the top ten clones carry nearly 0.5%. This CDR3 has 12 amino acids. The germline gives CDR1 MDHEN, CDR2 SYDVKM. Study-wide results and caveats: Both naive subsets showed comparably high diversity, and memory CD8+ cells showed much lower diversity. Similar TRBV-TRBJ usage was seen in naive cells (both CXCR3-negative and CXCR3-positive), but memory cells differed.

This clonotype was obtained from a human donor in good health. Some clones in this sample may be carry-over from other donors' samples. The chain joins TRBV28 to TRBJ2-2; as DNA is missing, the TRBD1 call by TCRdb cannot be tested. The specimen sequenced was naive CXCR3- CD8+ T cells from blood. Indicated subset: CD45RO-CCR7+CD27+CD95- naive CD8+ T cells lacking CXCR3 (TNR3-). The CDR3: CASSPWVGELFF.